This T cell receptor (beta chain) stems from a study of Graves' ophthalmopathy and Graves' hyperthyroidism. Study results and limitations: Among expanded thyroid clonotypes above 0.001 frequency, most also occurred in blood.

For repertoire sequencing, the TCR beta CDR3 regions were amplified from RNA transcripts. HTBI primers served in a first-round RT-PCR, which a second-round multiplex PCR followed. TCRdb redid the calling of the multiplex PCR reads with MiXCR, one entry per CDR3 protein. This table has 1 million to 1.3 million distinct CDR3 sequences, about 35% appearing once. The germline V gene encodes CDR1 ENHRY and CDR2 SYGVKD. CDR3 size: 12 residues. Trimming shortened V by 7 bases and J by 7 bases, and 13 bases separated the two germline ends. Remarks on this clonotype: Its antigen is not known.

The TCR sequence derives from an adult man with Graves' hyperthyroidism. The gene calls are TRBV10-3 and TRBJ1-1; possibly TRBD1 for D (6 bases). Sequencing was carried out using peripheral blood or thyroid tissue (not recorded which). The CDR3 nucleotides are TGTGCCATCAAGGGGGTTAGAGGTGAAGCTTTCTTT. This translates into CAIKGVRGEAFF.